These T cell receptor beta chains were read from a single sample in a study of control samples from healthy donors and cancer patients. The data were produced by immunoSEQ multiplex PCR, yet TCRdb's version contains in-frame clones alone and is incomplete. The sample lists around 82,000 clones, roughly 86% seen once, with 15% to 25% in the top ten. The sequencing input was blood. These receptors were obtained from a man aged 45 to 65 in good health. Both conserved end residues are part of each CDR3. The order of the fields is clone size, J gene, D gene, V gene, CDR3 protein, CDR3 DNA. D genes are given only for firm matches. Clone size appears in some rows only: once, few, many, or a class for an expanded clone.

-	TRBJ1-5	-	TRBV15	CATSRDRGYNQPQHF	TGTGCCACCAGCAGAGATCGGGGGTACAATCAGCCCCAGCATTTT
-	TRBJ2-3	-	TRBV2	CATRRSTDTQYF	TGTGCCACCCGACGAAGCACAGATACGCAGTATTTT
-	TRBJ1-6	-	TRBV2	CASSVHGVEDSPLHF	TGTGCCAGCAGCGTACATGGGGTAGAGGACTCACCCCTCCACTTT
-	TRBJ2-1	-	TRBV2	CASHGFGNYNEQFF	TGTGCCAGCCATGGGTTCGGCAACTACAATGAGCAGTTCTTC
-	TRBJ2-1	-	TRBV6-6	CASSYPGDEQFF	TGTGCCAGCAGTTACCCGGGCGATGAGCAGTTCTTC
-	TRBJ1-4	-	TRBV27	CASSEGTYGEKLFF	TGTGCCAGCAGTGAAGGGACATACGGTGAAAAACTGTTTTTT
-	TRBJ2-3	-	TRBV5-1	CASSLEARSSSNF	TGCGCCAGCAGCTTGGAGGCGAGGTCCTCTTCCAATTTT
-	TRBJ2-3	-	TRBV4-1	CASSQEGMGQPDTQYF	TGCGCCAGCAGCCAAGAAGGAATGGGTCAGCCAGATACGCAGTATTTT
-	TRBJ1-1	-	TRBV29-1	CSVEKGRVNTEAFF	TGCAGCGTTGAAAAGGGCAGGGTGAACACTGAAGCTTTCTTT
-	TRBJ1-2	TRBD1	TRBV2	CASGGQGSYGYTF	TGTGCCAGCGGAGGACAGGGAAGCTATGGCTACACCTTC
-	TRBJ1-4	-	TRBV9	CASSVGAGRLFF	TGTGCCAGCAGCGTAGGGGCAGGTAGACTGTTTTTT
-	TRBJ2-2	TRBD2	TRBV3-1/TRBV3-2	CASSQGGRAGELFF	TGTGCCAGCAGCCAAGGGGGGAGGGCCGGGGAGCTGTTTTTT
-	TRBJ2-7	TRBD2	TRBV9	CASSRSSGSQYEQYF	TGTGCCAGCAGTAGAAGTAGCGGGAGTCAGTACGAGCAGTACTTC
-	TRBJ2-5	-	TRBV6-2/TRBV6-3	CASSYRGGQETQYF	TGTGCCAGCAGTTACAGGGGTGGCCAAGAGACCCAGTACTTC
-	TRBJ2-3	TRBD2	TRBV7-8	CASSFRTSGTDTQYF	TGTGCCAGCAGCTTCCGGACTAGCGGCACAGATACGCAGTATTTT
-	TRBJ1-2	-	TRBV9	CASSVEIDSRNYGYTF	TGTGCCAGCAGCGTAGAGATAGACAGTCGGAACTATGGCTACACCTTC
-	TRBJ1-1	-	TRBV2	CASEGETEAFF	TGTGCCAGTGAAGGGGAAACTGAAGCTTTCTTT
-	TRBJ1-2	TRBD1	TRBV6-2/TRBV6-3	CASSYYGTGDPGNGYTF	TGTGCCAGCAGTTACTACGGGACAGGCGATCCGGGCAACGGCTACACCTTC
-	TRBJ2-3	TRBD2	TRBV5-6	CASSLTSGGYSAPDTQYF	TGTGCCAGCAGCCTGACTAGCGGGGGGTACTCCGCCCCCGATACGCAGTATTTT
-	TRBJ2-1	-	TRBV7-8	CASSQAGSSYNEQFF	TGTGCCAGCAGCCAAGCAGGGAGCTCCTACAATGAGCAGTTCTTC
-	TRBJ2-2	TRBD1	TRBV7-9	CASNGQGKDTGELFF	TGTGCCAGCAACGGACAGGGAAAAGACACCGGGGAGCTGTTTTTT
-	TRBJ2-5	-	TRBV6-2/TRBV6-3	CASSTGGETQYF	TGTGCCAGCAGTACAGGAGGGGAGACCCAGTACTTC
-	TRBJ2-5	-	TRBV2	CASSARDGLGETQYF	TGTGCCAGCAGCGCTAGGGACGGTTTAGGAGAGACCCAGTACTTC
-	TRBJ2-7	-	TRBV10-3	CATMMGSQNYEQYF	TGTGCCACCATGATGGGGAGCCAAAACTACGAGCAGTACTTC
-	TRBJ1-1	TRBD1	TRBV19	CASSARGQGADTEAFF	TGTGCCAGTAGTGCTCGGGGACAGGGGGCGGACACTGAAGCTTTCTTT
-	TRBJ2-1	TRBD2	TRBV2	CASSARDYQVEQFF	TGTGCCAGCAGTGCCCGGGACTACCAGGTCGAGCAGTTCTTC
once	TRBJ2-1	-	TRBV7-3	CASSLEGGGGHNEQFF	TGTGCCAGCAGCTTAGAAGGGGGAGGAGGACACAATGAGCAGTTCTTC
-	TRBJ2-7	-	TRBV6-6	CATGLATSYEQYF	TGTGCCACCGGATTAGCGACCTCCTACGAGCAGTACTTC
-	TRBJ1-6	-	TRBV2	CASSLASQDSPLHF	TGTGCCAGCAGTCTAGCTTCTCAGGATTCACCCCTCCACTTT
few	TRBJ2-2	-	TRBV11-3	CASSLRTQTRGGELFF	TGTGCCAGCAGCTTACGGACCCAAACGCGGGGCGGGGAGCTGTTTTTT
-	TRBJ1-1	-	TRBV6-4	CASSENSYTEAFF	TGTGCCAGCAGTGAGAACAGCTACACTGAAGCTTTCTTT
few	TRBJ2-1	TRBD2	TRBV18	CASSPGTSGEHEQFF	TGTGCCAGCTCACCTGGGACTAGCGGTGAACATGAGCAGTTCTTC
-	TRBJ1-1	-	TRBV18	CASSPNLNTEAFF	TGTGCCAGCTCACCCAATTTGAACACTGAAGCTTTCTTT